This passage covers 13 T cell receptor beta chains from one sample sequenced in a study of blood T cell repertoires in COVID-19. The protocol was immunoSEQ multiplex PCR, while the TCRdb copy is restricted to in-frame clones and leaves out a portion. The sample lists roughly 300,000 clones; roughly 87% were seen once. The sequenced material came from PBMCs or T cells enriched from blood (not recorded which). The source of these receptors is a woman aged 30 to 39 who had recovered from COVID-19.

J is TRBJ1-1 and V is TRBV28; 10 bases align to TRBD1. With V trimmed by 5 bases and J by 8 bases, 11 bases remained unmatched. The CDR3 totals 15 residues. Per the germline V gene, CDR1 is MDHEN and CDR2 is SYDVKM. CDR3 protein: CASSTTGTGVSEAFF. DNA of the CDR3: TGTGCCAGCAGTACCACCGGGACAGGGGTCTCCGAAGCTTTCTTT.

V gene TRBV29-1 combines with J gene TRBJ1-1, with 8 nucleotides matching TRBD1. The CDR3 is 13 amino acids. Germline lookup yields CDR1 SQVTM and CDR2 ANQGSEA. Trimming at V came to 4 bases and at J to 5 bases, leaving 6 bases not matched to a gene. The CDR3 is CSVGTGGATEAFF. The CDR3 DNA follows: TGCAGCGTTGGTACAGGGGGGGCGACTGAAGCTTTCTTT.

In its sample, this clone was seen a few times. The genes are TRBV6-5 and TRBJ1-2, with D unresolved. The germline V gene encodes CDR1 MNHEY and CDR2 SVGAGI. With 2 bases removed from V and 2 bases from J, the gap between germline ends came to 6 bases. This CDR3 contains 13 residues. For the CDR3, the DNA is TGTGCCAGCAGTTACGGCACAAACTATGGCTACACCTTC. Protein: CASSYGTNYGYTF.

The chain links TRBV4-1 to TRBJ2-2, with a weak D call TRBD1 (6 bases). CDR3 size: 16 residues. Trimming left V 2 bases short and J 3 bases short, with 13 bases between. Per the germline V gene, CDR1 is MGHRA and CDR2 is YSYEKL. The CDR3 is CASSQIQGSHTGELFF. DNA of the CDR3: TGCGCCAGCAGCCAAATACAGGGCTCCCACACCGGGGAGCTGTTTTTT.

This sequence joins TRBV25-1 and TRBJ1-2; 10 bases align to TRBD1. Trimming at V came to 1 base and at J to 8 bases, leaving 7 bases not matched to a gene. CDR1 MGHDK and CDR2 SYGVNS come from the germline V gene. The CDR3 spans 15 residues. DNA of the CDR3: TGTGCCAGCAGTGAATCGGGGACAGGGGCGAGAGGCTACACCTTC. It translates to CASSESGTGARGYTF.

This clone was recorded a few times. This rearrangement joins TRBV4-1 to TRBJ1-6; D remains ambiguous. Germline CDR1 reads MGHRA; CDR2 reads YSYEKL. The CDR3 consists of 13 residues. V lost 0 bases to trimming and J lost 9 bases, with 6 bases between them. CDR3 loop: CASSQDPGSPLHF. CDR3 in DNA: TGCGCCAGCAGCCAAGATCCGGGTTCACCCCTCCACTTT.

The rearrangement links TRBV7-8 to TRBJ1-3; tentatively, D is TRBD1 (5 bases). V was shortened by 6 bases and J by 0 bases, with 18 bases between the two germline ends. Germline V lookup: CDR1 SGHVS, CDR2 FQNEAQ. The CDR3 has 17 amino acids. The CDR3 DNA sequence: TGTGCCAGCAGGCGCTGGGGGGATCAGAGCTCTGGAAACACCATATATTTT. Its protein product is CASRRWGDQSSGNTIYF.

CDR3 sequence reads: CASSYGTSPTGELFF. CDR3 DNA: TGTGCCAGCAGTTATGGGACTAGTCCCACCGGGGAGCTGTTTTTT. The chain links TRBV6-5 to TRBJ2-2; 8 nucleotides agree with TRBD2. The CDR3 contains 15 residues. V was clipped by 3 bases and J by 4 bases; unmatched bases: 4. The germline V gene encodes CDR1 MNHEY and CDR2 SVGAGI.

This chain connects TRBV29-1 to TRBJ1-5; 8 positions match TRBD1. The CDR3 has 13 residues. CDR1 is SQVTM and CDR2 is ANQGSEA in the germline V gene. J was trimmed by 7 bases and V by 6 bases; bases with no gene match: 8. The CDR3 protein is CSVRTGSRQPQHF. CDR3 bases: TGCAGCGTCCGGACAGGGTCGAGGCAGCCCCAGCATTTT.

This clone was seen more than once but under ten times. V and J are TRBV3-1 (or the pseudogene TRBV3-2) and TRBJ1-5; 7 nucleotides agree with TRBD1. The CDR3 loop spans 14 amino acids. Looked up from germline, CDR1 is LGHDT and CDR2 is YNNKEL (reference sequence). Trimming took 5 bases from V and 7 from J; bases not matched to a gene: 8. The CDR3 sequence: CASSNTGARQPQHF. CDR3 nucleotides: TGTGCCAGCAGCAATACAGGGGCACGACAGCCCCAGCATTTT.

The chain is built from TRBV6-5 and TRBJ2-5; possible D gene TRBD2, 6 bases. There are 12 residues in the CDR3. The germline gives CDR1 MNHEY, CDR2 SVGAGI. With 2 bases removed from V and 5 bases from J, the gap between germline ends came to 6 bases. DNA of the CDR3: TGTGCCAGCAGTTACCGGGGGGAGACCCAGTACTTC. This translates into CASSYRGETQYF.

Worth noting for this clone: The junction departs from germline at one end; a sequencing error may be responsible. J is TRBJ2-1 and V is TRBV27; D might be TRBD2 (7 bases). The CDR3 consists of 11 residues. Germline-derived CDR1 and CDR2 are MNHEY and SMNVEV (reference sequence). The CDR3 spells CASRGGEVWIF. As DNA, the CDR3 is TGTGCCAGCAGAGGGGGGGAGGTTTGGATCTTC.

The rearrangement uses TRBV27 and TRBJ1-5; no clear D. The CDR3 runs to 16 residues. The V and J ends lost 5 bases and 10 bases respectively, with 24 bases between them. Germline V gives CDR1 MNHEY, CDR2 SMNVEV (reference sequence). The CDR3 DNA sequence: TGTGCCAGCAGTCCAGCTGAGGCGCTCCTCGGGGATCCCCAGCATTTT. Translation gives CASSPAEALLGDPQHF.